The clone carrying this T cell receptor beta chain was observed once. The target antigen is unknown. TCRdb's table, derived via immunoSEQ multiplex PCR, lists solely in-frame clones and lacks some. The sample lists some 180,000 clones, roughly 88% occurring once. This entry comes from a study of T cell responses to AZD1222 COVID-19 vaccine. Study findings and constraints: Within unmutated variant regions lay the reported targets of nearly half of spike-specific TCRs.

This material consisted of peripheral blood, taken on day 0 of AZD1222 vaccination. This sequence was found in an adult in good health.

The CDR3 reads CASSIDGGGVYGYTF. The CDR3 bases are TGTGCCAGTAGTATCGACGGCGGTGGGGTCTATGGCTACACCTTC. The J gene is TRBJ1-2, the V gene TRBV19; no reliable D call. This CDR3 is built from 15 residues. CDR1 and CDR2 from the germline V gene are LNHDA and SQIVND (reference sequence). V was clipped by 3 bases and J by 4 bases, with 15 bases between them.